The 9 T cell receptor beta chains presented below share a single source sample, sequenced in a study of blood T cell repertoires in COVID-19. Profiled with immunoSEQ multiplex PCR; TCRdb holds only in-frame clones, not every one. The data contain 250,000 to 350,000 clones, approximately 88% of them seen just once; the ten biggest clones take up 5.5% to 8%. Input material: peripheral blood. Source of these receptors: a woman in her twenties or thirties who had recovered from COVID-19.

The gene calls are TRBV6-5 and TRBJ2-3; 11 positions match TRBD2. Germline V CDR1 and CDR2: MNHEY, SVGAGI. The CDR3 is 16 residues long. The junction had 7 bases not matched to a gene; V was cut back by 0 bases and J by 8 bases. CDR3 loop: CASSYSSGGALGTQYF. CDR3 sequence (DNA): TGTGCCAGCAGTTACTCTAGCGGGGGGGCTTTAGGTACGCAGTATTTT.

The genes are TRBV7-8 and TRBJ1-4; possible D gene TRBD1, 6 bases. This CDR3 has 14 residues. V lost 5 bases and J lost 5, with 12 bases in between. Per germline, CDR1 SGHVS and CDR2 FQNEAQ. The CDR3 DNA reads as TGTGCCAGCAGCCCGGACAGAGCAAATGAAAAACTGTTTTTT. It codes for CASSPDRANEKLFF.

The count of this clone is one. This chain links TRBV11-2 with TRBJ1-6; D perhaps matches TRBD1 (5 bases). Per the germline V gene, CDR1 is SGHAT and CDR2 is FQNNGV. V lost 5 bases and J 8 bases, leaving 16 bases between the germline ends. The CDR3 extends over 15 amino acids. The DNA of the CDR3 is TGTGCCAGCAGCCCTTGGCGGGGGGTCTATTCACCCCTCCACTTT. This sequence encodes CASSPWRGVYSPLHF.

This CDR3 reads CASSFFRGGLGNEQFF. The CDR3 DNA is TGTGCCAGCAGCTTTTTCCGGGGGGGCCTGGGGAATGAGCAGTTCTTC. The chain uses TRBV28 and TRBJ2-1, with 8 bases lining up with TRBD2. The CDR3 loop spans 16 amino acids. Germline V gene sequence: CDR1 MDHEN, CDR2 SYDVKM. With 6 bases clipped from V and 7 bases from J, the junction kept 14 bases outside the gene matches.

The V and J genes are TRBV28 and TRBJ1-1; TRBD1 might be the D (6 bases). The ends were cut back, 7 bases at V and 8 bases at J, with 14 bases in the middle. The germline V gene has CDR1 MDHEN and CDR2 SYDVKM. The CDR3 extends over 12 amino acids. The CDR3, as DNA: TGTGCCAGCATTTCGACAGGTCTAGAAGCTTTCTTT. This codes for CASISTGLEAFF.

This clone appeared a single time. J is TRBJ2-3 and V is TRBV29-1; a weak D match, TRBD2 (6 bases). Trimming took off 7 bases at V and 0 bases at J, with 17 bases between the two ends. CDR1 SQVTM and CDR2 ANQGSEA come from the germline V gene. This CDR3 contains 15 residues. The CDR3 coding sequence is TGCAGCGCCCCCCTACGGGGGTCTAGCACAGATACGCAGTATTTT. This translates into CSAPLRGSSTDTQYF.

This clone occurred a few times. This rearrangement joins TRBV20-1 to TRBJ2-5, with D perhaps TRBD2 (5 bases). Germline CDR1 DFQATT, CDR2 SNEGSKA (reference sequence). The CDR3 loop spans 10 amino acids. V lost 7 bases, J lost 5 bases, and 8 bases lay in between. The CDR3 DNA is TGCAGTGGAGGGCAGGAGACCCAGTACTTC. Protein product: CSGGQETQYF.

The chain couples TRBV27 to TRBJ2-5; D possibly corresponds to TRBD1 (6 bases). Germline CDR1 reads MNHEY; CDR2 reads SMNVEV (reference sequence). The CDR3 has 14 residues. V was clipped by 5 bases and J by 5 bases, with 15 bases between them. Here the CDR3 DNA reads TGTGCCAGCAGTGGGACAAAGTATTTGGAGACCCAGTACTTC. Translated: CASSGTKYLETQYF.

This clone was observed a handful of times. This chain uses TRBV6-5 with TRBJ1-5, with TRBD1 matching over 7 bases. J gave up 0 bases and V 8 bases, and 7 bases lay outside the gene matches. The CDR3 consists of 15 residues. Germline V gene lookup returns CDR1 MNHEY and CDR2 SVGAGI. CDR3 loop: CASAGQIDSNQPQHF. As DNA, the CDR3 is TGTGCCAGCGCGGGACAGATTGATAGCAATCAGCCCCAGCATTTT.